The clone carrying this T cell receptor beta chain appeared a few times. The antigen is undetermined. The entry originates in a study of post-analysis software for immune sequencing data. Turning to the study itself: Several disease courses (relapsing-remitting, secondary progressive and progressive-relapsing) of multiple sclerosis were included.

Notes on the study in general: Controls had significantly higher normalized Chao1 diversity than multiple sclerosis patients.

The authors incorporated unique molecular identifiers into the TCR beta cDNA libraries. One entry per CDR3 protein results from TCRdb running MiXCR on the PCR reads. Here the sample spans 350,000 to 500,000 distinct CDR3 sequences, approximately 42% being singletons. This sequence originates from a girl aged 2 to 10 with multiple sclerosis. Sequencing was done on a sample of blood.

The CDR3: CASGSGGRLTDTQYF. The CDR3 nucleotides are TGTGCCAGCGGTTCGGGCGGGAGGCTCACAGATACGCAGTATTTT. This chain joins TRBV28 and TRBJ2-3; 8 positions agree with TRBD2. V shed 8 bases and J 2 bases; nucleotides not matched to a gene: 9. The CDR3 totals 15 residues. Per germline, CDR1 MDHEN and CDR2 SYDVKM.